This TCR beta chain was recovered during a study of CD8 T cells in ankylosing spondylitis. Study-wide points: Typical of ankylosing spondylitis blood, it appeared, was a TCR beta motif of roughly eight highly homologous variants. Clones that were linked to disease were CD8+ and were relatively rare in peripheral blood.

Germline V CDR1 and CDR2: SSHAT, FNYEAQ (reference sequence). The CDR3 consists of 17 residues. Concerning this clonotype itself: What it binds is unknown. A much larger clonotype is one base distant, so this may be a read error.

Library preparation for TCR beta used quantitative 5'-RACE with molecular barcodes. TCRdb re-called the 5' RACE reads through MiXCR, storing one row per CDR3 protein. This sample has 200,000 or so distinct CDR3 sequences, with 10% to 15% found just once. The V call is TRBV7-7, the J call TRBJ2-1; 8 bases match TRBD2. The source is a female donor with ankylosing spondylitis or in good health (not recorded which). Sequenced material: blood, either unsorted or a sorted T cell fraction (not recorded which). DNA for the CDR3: TGTGCCAGCAGCTTAAATCGGCCGGGGGGGTCCTACAATGGGCAGTTCTTC. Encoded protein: CASSLNRPGGSYNGQFF. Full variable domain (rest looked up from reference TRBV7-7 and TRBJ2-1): GAGVSQSPRYKVTKRGQDVTLRCDPISSHATLYWYQQALGQGPEFLTYFNYEAQPDKSGLPSDRFSAERPEGSISTLTIQRTEQRDSAMYRCASSLNRPGGSYNGQFFGPGTRLTVL.